What follows are 4 T cell receptor beta chains derived from one specimen sequenced in a study of cytomegalovirus exposure and HLA in healthy donors. Amplification used 60 Vbeta primers and 13 Jbeta primers. The data were produced by immunoSEQ multiplex PCR, yet TCRdb's version contains in-frame clones alone and is incomplete. The sample shows 180,000 or so clones, 79% of them seen only once. The specimen was PBMCs. Every receptor here comes from a woman aged 45-59 years in good health and CMV-seronegative.

With regard to this clone: The same CDR3 also results from other DNA sequences found in this sample. The V and J genes are TRBV7-8 and TRBJ2-5, with D perhaps matching TRBD2 (6 bases). This CDR3 has 14 amino acids. V was pared by 4 bases and J by 5 bases, with 14 bases between. Germline V gene sequence: CDR1 SGHVS, CDR2 FQNEAQ. The DNA for the CDR3 is TGTGCCAGCAGCTCACGGGGGTTAGGGGAGACCCAGTACTTC. Translated, it gives CASSSRGLGETQYF.

V gene TRBV7-2 combines with J gene TRBJ2-5; TRBD2 might be the D (5 bases). V was pared by 2 bases and J by 5 bases, with 12 bases between. This CDR3 contains 14 residues. Germline loops: CDR1 SGHTA, CDR2 FQGNSA. The CDR3 DNA reads as TGTGCCAGCAGCTTACCCTGGACTGTGGAGACCCAGTACTTC. This translates into CASSLPWTVETQYF.

The chain links TRBV7-2 to TRBJ2-5, with TRBD2 identical over 7 bases. Germline CDR1 and CDR2: SGHTA and FQGNSA. V trimming: 3 bases; J trimming: 2 bases; junction bases outside the gene matches: 9. CDR3 length: 16 amino acids. CDR3 coding DNA: TGTGCCAGCAGCTTCTGGGAGGGAATAGGACAAGAGACCCAGTACTTC. Amino acid sequence: CASSFWEGIGQETQYF.

The chain links TRBV9 to TRBJ2-1; TRBD2 might be the D (6 bases). This CDR3 comprises 15 residues. V lost 2 bases to trimming and J lost 3 bases, with 12 bases between them. The germline V gene has CDR1 SGDLS and CDR2 YYNGEE. The CDR3 region is CASSVASAYYNEQFF. For the CDR3, the DNA is TGTGCCAGCAGCGTTGCTAGCGCTTACTACAATGAGCAGTTCTTC.